The 20 T cell receptor beta chains listed next were all sequenced from one sample in a study of blood T cells in healthy people across ages. Then a second PCR, running about 7 to 11 cycles, was carried out with a sample-barcoded 5' primer and a J-beta primer mix. MiXCR was run by TCRdb on the 5' RACE reads, yielding one entry per CDR3 protein. The profile shows about 670,000 distinct CDR3 sequences, around 52% of them singletons. The sequenced material came from blood. These receptors originate from a woman of 80 years or more in good health.

The table lists this clonotype with many counts. V gene TRBV6-5 combines with J gene TRBJ2-1, with 7 bases lining up with TRBD2. The germline V gene has CDR1 MNHEY and CDR2 SVGAGI. The CDR3 sequence is 15 residues long. V was pared by 4 bases and J by 11 bases, with 14 bases of the junction left unmatched. CDR3 coding DNA: TGTGCCAGCAGTTGGGTAACCGGGACTACGAATCAGCAGTTCTTC. Translating gives CASSWVTGTTNQQFF.

The chain joins TRBV20-1 to TRBJ2-2, with 8 bases identical to TRBD2. CDR1 and CDR2 (germline): DFQATT, SNEGSKA (reference sequence). This CDR3 comprises 17 residues. V shed 0 bases and J 0 bases; nucleotides not matched to a gene: 6. The CDR3 loop reads CSARDPAGEANTGELFF. The CDR3 nucleotides are TGCAGTGCTAGAGATCCAGCGGGAGAGGCGAACACCGGGGAGCTGTTTTTT.

This clonotype was observed at least ten times. The chain has TRBV24-1 and TRBJ2-4; the D gene is possibly TRBD2 (5 bases). V was shortened by 3 bases and J by 2 bases, with 13 bases between the two germline ends. The CDR3 has 16 amino acids. The germline V gene has CDR1 KGHDR and CDR2 SFDVKD. CDR3 DNA: TGTGCCACCAGTGATCCTTCCGGAGGAACCAAAAACATTCAGTACTTC. Protein: CATSDPSGGTKNIQYF.

About this clonotype: Given a much more abundant clone one base away, this may be a read error. The chain uses TRBV4-1 and TRBJ2-5; 9 bases fit TRBD1. The assigned J gene may be wrong: the sequence end matches TRBJ2-7 better. The CDR3 is made up of 16 amino acids. Looked up from germline, CDR1 is MGHRA and CDR2 is YSYEKL. The chain's CDR3 is CTSSQLEAQGAYEQYF. CDR3 sequence (DNA): TGCACCAGCAGCCAGTTAGAGGCACAGGGGGCTTACGAGCAGTACTTC.

This chain joins TRBV6-2 or TRBV6-3 and TRBJ1-2; unclear D gene. Between the trimmed V and J ends, which lost 7 bases and 3 bases, there was a span of 15 bases. CDR3 length: 14 amino acids. Germline V gives CDR1 MNHEY, CDR2 SVGEGT. The CDR3 sequence: CASIRGESDYGYTF. CDR3 in DNA: TGTGCCAGCATCCGCGGGGAATCGGACTATGGCTACACCTTC.

This clonotype has ten or more counts. V and J are TRBV7-2 and TRBJ2-3; D is unresolved. From germline, CDR1 is SGHTA and CDR2 FQGNSA. Trimming shortened V by 1 base and J by 0 bases, and 8 bases separated the two germline ends. The length of the CDR3 is 15 residues. The CDR3 DNA sequence: TGTGCCAGCAGCTTAGGCCCGGGCAGCACAGATACGCAGTATTTT. It codes for CASSLGPGSTDTQYF.

This clonotype was picked up many times. V and J are TRBV9 and TRBJ2-7; perhaps TRBD1 as D (7 bases). Trimming removed 4 bases from V and 5 bases from J, with 16 bases in between. The germline CDR1 and CDR2 sequences are SGDLS and YYNGEE. The CDR3 is 14 amino acids. The CDR3 bases are TGTGCCAGCAGCAAGGGGGCTAGCGCGAACGAGCAGTACTTC. Its translation: CASSKGASANEQYF.

This clonotype was counted between two and nine times. This chain connects TRBV27 to TRBJ2-3; D gene unclear. V was clipped by 5 bases and J by 0 bases, with 9 bases between them. The CDR3 is made up of 14 amino acids. The germline CDR1 and CDR2 sequences are MNHEY and SMNVEV (reference sequence). CDR3 residues: CASSVQSSTDTQYF. CDR3 sequence (DNA): TGTGCCAGCAGTGTACAGTCTAGCACAGATACGCAGTATTTT.

Details on this clonotype: Given a much more abundant clone one base away, this may be a read error. The chain is built from TRBV27 and TRBJ2-7; 9 nucleotides line up with TRBD2. The CDR3 length is 20 residues. Germline CDR1 reads MNHEY; CDR2 reads SMNVEV (reference sequence). The CDR3 DNA reads TGTGCCGGCAGTTTAAGAGGTGCACCGGGACTAGCCCCTGGCTCCTACGAGCAGTACTTC. Protein: CAGSLRGAPGLAPGSYEQYF.

The chain has TRBV9 and TRBJ2-1, with 9 bases fitting TRBD2. V shed 3 bases, J shed 9 bases, and the junction held 7 bases outside the gene matches. The V gene's germline CDR1 is SGDLS and CDR2 YYNGEE. This CDR3 region has 14 residues. CDR3 bases: TGTGCCAGCAGCGGGAGCGGGAGGCGGGGTGAGCAGTTCTTC. Translating gives CASSGSGRRGEQFF.

Comments on this clonotype: A much larger clone is a single base away; this may be a read error. The rearrangement joins TRBV15 to TRBJ1-5; D unresolved. Germline CDR1 is LNHNV and CDR2 is YYDKDF (reference sequence). This CDR3 is 17 amino acids long. V was trimmed by 0 bases and J by 0 bases, leaving 12 bases between them. CDR3 coding DNA: TGTGCCACCAGCAGAGATACGACGGCTTATAGCAATCAGCCCCAGCATTTT. Translation: CATSRDTTAYSNQPQHF.

Regarding this clonotype: The junction and the germline gene differ at one end; a read error may be behind it. This sequence joins TRBV6-6 and TRBJ2-3, with 9 bases identical to TRBD1. Germline lookup yields CDR1 MNHNY and CDR2 SVGAGI (reference sequence). This CDR3 has 15 amino acids. CDR3 DNA sequence: TGTGCGAGCAGGAAGACAGGGGGGTTGACAGATGCGCAGTATTTT. Translating it yields CASRKTGGLTDAQYF.

Ten or more counts support this clonotype. The chain combines TRBV5-1 with TRBJ2-1; 14 bases match TRBD2. CDR1 SGHRS and CDR2 YFSETQ come from the germline V gene. There are 19 residues in the CDR3. Trimming at V came to 3 bases and at J to 0 bases, leaving 8 bases not matched to a gene. CDR3 amino acids: CASSYGTSGRPSSYNEQFF. The CDR3 coding sequence is TGCGCCAGCAGCTATGGGACTAGCGGGAGACCCAGCTCCTACAATGAGCAGTTCTTC.

This clonotype came up many times. This chain connects TRBV7-2 to TRBJ2-7; D unclear. V was clipped by 5 bases and J by 3 bases, with 5 bases between them. Germline CDR1 and CDR2: SGHTA and FQGNSA. The CDR3 extends over 11 amino acids. The CDR3 region has the DNA TGTGCCAGCAGCCCGAACTACGAGCAGTACTTC. Protein product: CASSPNYEQYF.

In this sample, this clonotype turned up once. The rearrangement joins TRBV7-3 to TRBJ2-3; 7 bases fit TRBD2. From germline, CDR1 is SGHTA and CDR2 FQGTGA. The trim removed 3 bases at V and 4 bases at J, leaving 7 bases unmatched. The CDR3 covers 15 residues. The CDR3 DNA sequence: TGTGCCAGCAGCTTCGTTGGGAGGGCCGCAGATACGCAGTATTTT. This translates into CASSFVGRAADTQYF.

Concerning this clonotype itself: It is likely a read error, because the conserved phenylalanine at the end of the CDR3 is missing. Because the CDR3's place on the DNA is in doubt, the DNA is left out and the CDR3 is given as listed by TCRdb. The chain carries TRBV10-3 and TRBJ2-1; the table's D call, TRBD1, was not checked against the DNA. The CDR3 is 17 amino acids long, termini counted. Germline lookup yields CDR1 ENHRY and CDR2 SYGVKD. CDR3 residues: CAISEQGLSPYGYTFGS.

In its sample, this clonotype was seen many times. The rearrangement uses TRBV29-1 and TRBJ1-2, with 8 bases identical to TRBD1. This CDR3 spans 13 amino acids. Trimming at V came to 6 bases and at J to 7 bases, leaving 10 bases not matched to a gene. CDR1 and CDR2 from the germline V gene are SQVTM and ANQGSEA. The CDR3 bases are TGCAGCGTCCTAGCGGACAGGGAGAGTGGCTACACCTTC. This gives the protein CSVLADRESGYTF.

This clonotype was recorded many times. The genes are TRBV4-1 and TRBJ2-1; no clear D. Germline values: CDR1 MGHRA, CDR2 YSYEKL. CDR3 length: 16 residues. Trimming removed 1 base at V and 0 bases at J, with 10 bases between. CDR3 coding DNA: TGCGCCAGCAGCCAAGTCAGATCACGCTCCTACAATGAGCAGTTCTTC. Translation: CASSQVRSRSYNEQFF.

Regarding this clonotype: The junction departs from germline at one end; a sequencing error may be responsible. The chain carries TRBV6-5 and TRBJ1-6, with D perhaps TRBD1 (6 bases). Germline CDR1 and CDR2: MNHEY and SVGAGI. The CDR3 loop spans 16 amino acids. DNA for the CDR3: TGCGCCAGCAGTTACTCGGCAGGGGTGGCTAATTCACCCCTCCACTTT. This encodes CASSYSAGVANSPLHF.

V and J are TRBV19 and TRBJ2-7; 7 nucleotides line up with TRBD2. Germline values: CDR1 LNHDA, CDR2 SQIVND (reference sequence). J lost 7 bases, V lost 6 bases, and 12 bases had no gene match. The CDR3 is 14 residues long. Here the CDR3 DNA reads TGTGCCAGTAGCACAGGACTAGATCAGCTAGAGCAGTACTTC. Translation: CASSTGLDQLEQYF.